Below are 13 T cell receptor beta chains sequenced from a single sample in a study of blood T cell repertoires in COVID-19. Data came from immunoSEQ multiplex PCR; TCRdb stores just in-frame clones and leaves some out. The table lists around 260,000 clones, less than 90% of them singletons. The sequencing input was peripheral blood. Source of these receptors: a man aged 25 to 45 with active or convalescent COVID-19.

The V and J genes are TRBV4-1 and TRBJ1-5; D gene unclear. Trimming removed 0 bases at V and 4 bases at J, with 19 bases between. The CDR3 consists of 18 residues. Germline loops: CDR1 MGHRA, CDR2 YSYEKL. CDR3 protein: CASSQDPRRVRLNQPQHF. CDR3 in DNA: TGCGCCAGCAGCCAAGACCCCCGGCGGGTCAGACTAAATCAGCCCCAGCATTTT.

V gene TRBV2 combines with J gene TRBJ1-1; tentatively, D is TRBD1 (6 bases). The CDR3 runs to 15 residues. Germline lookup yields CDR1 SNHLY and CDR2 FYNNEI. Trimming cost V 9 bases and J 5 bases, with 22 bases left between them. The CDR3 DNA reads TGTGCCAGGAGGGGGGGGTTAGACGGTGGGACTGAAGCTTTCTTT. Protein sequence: CARRGGLDGGTEAFF.

The CDR3 reads CASSESSRGTAHTGELFF. In DNA form, the CDR3 reads TGTGCCAGCAGTGAAAGCTCTAGGGGGACAGCGCACACCGGGGAGCTGTTTTTT. This chain links TRBV6-1 with TRBJ2-2, with 7 bases fitting TRBD1. The V and J ends lost 2 bases and 3 bases, in that order; junction bases with no gene match: 12. The CDR3 length is 18 residues. Germline V gives CDR1 MNHNS, CDR2 SASEGT.

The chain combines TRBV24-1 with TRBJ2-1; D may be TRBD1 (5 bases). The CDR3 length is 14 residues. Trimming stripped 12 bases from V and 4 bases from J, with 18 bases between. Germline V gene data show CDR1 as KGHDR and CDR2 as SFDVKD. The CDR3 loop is CASGVQVTYNEQFF. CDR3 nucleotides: TGTGCCTCTGGGGTACAGGTAACTTACAATGAGCAGTTCTTC.

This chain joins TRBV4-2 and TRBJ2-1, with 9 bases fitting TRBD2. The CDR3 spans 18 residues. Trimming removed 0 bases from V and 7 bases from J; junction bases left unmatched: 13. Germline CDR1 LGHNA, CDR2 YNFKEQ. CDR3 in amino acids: CASSQDELAGSPFNEQFF. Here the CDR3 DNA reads TGTGCCAGCAGCCAAGATGAGCTAGCGGGGTCTCCTTTTAATGAGCAGTTCTTC.

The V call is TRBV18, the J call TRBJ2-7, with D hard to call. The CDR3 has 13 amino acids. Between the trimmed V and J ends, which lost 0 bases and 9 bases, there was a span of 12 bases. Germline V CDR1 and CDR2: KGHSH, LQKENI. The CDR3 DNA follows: TGTGCCAGCTCACCACCGGAAACTACGAGGCAGTACTTC. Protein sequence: CASSPPETTRQYF.

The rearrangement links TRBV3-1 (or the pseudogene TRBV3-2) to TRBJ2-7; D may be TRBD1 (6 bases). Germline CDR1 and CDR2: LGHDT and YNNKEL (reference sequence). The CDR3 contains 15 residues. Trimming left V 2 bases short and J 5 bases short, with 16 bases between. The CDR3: CASSQTFTGLNEQYF. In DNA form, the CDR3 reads TGTGCCAGCAGCCAAACCTTTACAGGGCTCAACGAGCAGTACTTC.

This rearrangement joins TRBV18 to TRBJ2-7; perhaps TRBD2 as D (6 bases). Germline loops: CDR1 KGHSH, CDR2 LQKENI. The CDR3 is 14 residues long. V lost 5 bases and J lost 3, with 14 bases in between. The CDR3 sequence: CASSSLGGFYEQYF. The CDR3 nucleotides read TGTGCCAGCTCATCACTCGGGGGTTTCTACGAGCAGTACTTC.

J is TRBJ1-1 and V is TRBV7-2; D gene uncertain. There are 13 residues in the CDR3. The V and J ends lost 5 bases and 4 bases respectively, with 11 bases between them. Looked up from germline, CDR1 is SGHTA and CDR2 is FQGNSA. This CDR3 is CASSPGTGTEAFF. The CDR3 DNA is TGTGCCAGCAGCCCCGGAACGGGCACTGAAGCTTTCTTT. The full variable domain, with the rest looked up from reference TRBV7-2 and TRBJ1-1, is GAGVSQSPSNKVTEKGKDVELRCDPISGHTALYWYRQSLGQGLEFLIYFQGNSAPDKSGLPSDRFSAERTGGSVSTLTIQRTQQEDSAVYLCASSPGTGTEAFFGQGTRLTVV.

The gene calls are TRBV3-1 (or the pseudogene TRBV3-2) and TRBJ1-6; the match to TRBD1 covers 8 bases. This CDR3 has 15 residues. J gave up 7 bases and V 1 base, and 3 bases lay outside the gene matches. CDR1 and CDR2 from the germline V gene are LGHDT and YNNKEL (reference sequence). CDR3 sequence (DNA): TGTGCCAGCAGCCAAGGACAGGGGAGGAATTCACCCCTCCACTTT. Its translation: CASSQGQGRNSPLHF.

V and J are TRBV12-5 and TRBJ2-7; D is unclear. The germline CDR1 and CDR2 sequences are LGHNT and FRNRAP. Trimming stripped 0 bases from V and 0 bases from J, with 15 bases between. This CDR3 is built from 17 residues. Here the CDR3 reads CASGLVLSRKPSYEQYF. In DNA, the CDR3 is TGTGCTAGTGGTTTGGTATTGTCCAGGAAGCCCTCCTACGAGCAGTACTTC.

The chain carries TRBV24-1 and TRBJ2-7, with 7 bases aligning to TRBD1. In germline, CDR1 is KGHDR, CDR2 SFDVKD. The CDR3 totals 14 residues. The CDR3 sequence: CATSDFRTPDRALV. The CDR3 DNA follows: TGTGCCACCAGTGATTTCCGAACGCCAGACAGGGCTTTAGTC.

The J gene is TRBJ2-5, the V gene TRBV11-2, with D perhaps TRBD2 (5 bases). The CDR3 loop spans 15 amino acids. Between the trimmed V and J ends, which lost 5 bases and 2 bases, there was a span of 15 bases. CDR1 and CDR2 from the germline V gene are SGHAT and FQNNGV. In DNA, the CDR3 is TGTGCCAGCAGCCTGTACGTCCGGGGACAAGAGACCCAGTACTTC. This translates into CASSLYVRGQETQYF.